One and the same sample provided the 9 T cell receptor beta chains below, sequenced in a study of regulatory T cells in long-lasting Graves disease. With iRepertoire HTBI primers and Arm-PCR of CDR3 regions, TCR beta libraries were built. Via MiXCR, TCRdb re-called the multiplex PCR reads, giving one row per CDR3 protein. The sample lists about 450,000 distinct CDR3 sequences, around a quarter occurring once. The time point is: persistent/refractory GD, antithyroid drugs over 5 years with positive TRAb. Preparation of the TCR library used RNA extracted from PBMCs. The sample was peripheral blood mononuclear cells (PBMCs), taken when the disease was refractory, from a patient treated with antithyroid drugs. These receptors all come from a female donor with Graves disease.

This clonotype was found a few times. The chain is built from TRBV27 and TRBJ1-6, with unresolved D. Looked up from germline, CDR1 is MNHEY and CDR2 is SMNVEV (reference sequence). The CDR3 length is 17 residues. The V end was cut by 7 bases, the J end by 7 bases, with 23 bases between. For the CDR3, the DNA is TGTGCCAGCACCCTAATTGGGCACGCAGGAAAAAATTCACCCCTCCACTTT. Its protein is CASTLIGHAGKNSPLHF.

This clonotype was found many times. This chain uses TRBV2 with TRBJ2-5; 7 bases align to TRBD2. This CDR3 contains 15 residues. The J segment lost 4 bases and the V segment lost 3 bases, leaving 8 bases of the junction unmatched. Germline CDR1 is SNHLY and CDR2 is FYNNEI. The CDR3 coding sequence is TGTGCCAGCAGTGACTGGCGGGAGTTAGGAGAGACCCAGTACTTC. Amino acid sequence: CASSDWRELGETQYF.

The genes are TRBV19 and TRBJ1-1, with D maybe TRBD1 (6 bases). The CDR3 is made up of 15 amino acids. V lost 3 bases to trimming and J lost 4 bases, with 15 bases between them. CDR1 is LNHDA and CDR2 is SQIVND in the germline V gene (reference sequence). CDR3 nucleotides: TGTGCCAGTAGTATCACAGGGTCCCCTCGCACTGAAGCTTTCTTT. It translates to CASSITGSPRTEAFF.

This clonotype is medium-sized. The chain uses TRBV15 and TRBJ1-2; TRBD1 agrees at 11 bases. J gave up 4 bases and V 4 bases, and 5 bases lay outside the gene matches. The CDR3 consists of 15 residues. Looked up from germline, CDR1 is LNHNV and CDR2 is YYDKDF (reference sequence). CDR3 sequence reads: CATSTGTGGSYGYTF. The CDR3 nucleotides are TGTGCCACCAGCACAGGGACAGGGGGGAGCTATGGCTACACCTTC. Supplemented by reference TRBV15 and TRBJ1-2, the full variable domain reads DAMVIQNPRYQVTQFGKPVTLSCSQTLNHNVMYWYQQKSSQAPKLLFHYYDKDFNNEADTPDNFQSRRPNTSFCFLDIRSPGLGDTAMYLCATSTGTGGSYGYTFGSGTRLTVV.

This clonotype appeared a few times. This chain joins TRBV15 and TRBJ2-5; D remains unclear. V was cut by 4 bases and J by 0 bases, with 6 bases left in between. Looked up from germline, CDR1 is LNHNV and CDR2 is YYDKDF (reference sequence). CDR3 size: 13 residues. In DNA, the CDR3 is TGTGCCACCAGCATCGGCTACCAAGAGACCCAGTACTTC. Its translation: CATSIGYQETQYF.

Ten or more counts support this clonotype. CDR3 protein: CASSGGAGNTIYF. The CDR3 DNA reads as TGTGCCAGCAGTGGGGGAGCTGGAAACACCATATATTTT. The chain recombines TRBV2 with TRBJ1-3; D unclear. The CDR3 has 13 amino acids. V shed 4 bases and J shed 2 bases, with 6 bases lying between them. The germline V gene has CDR1 SNHLY and CDR2 FYNNEI.

The chain has TRBV5-1 and TRBJ1-1; D not certain. The V gene's germline CDR1 is SGHRS and CDR2 YFSETQ. Trimming cost V 0 bases and J 0 bases, with 12 bases left between them. This CDR3 has 16 residues. The DNA for the CDR3 is TGCGCCAGCAGCTTGGACGGGATGGGGATGAACACTGAAGCTTTCTTT. As protein: CASSLDGMGMNTEAFF.

This clonotype was seen only a few times. The rearrangement links TRBV13 to TRBJ1-2; 9 bases line up with TRBD1. The length of the CDR3 is 15 residues. Germline V lookup: CDR1 PRHDT, CDR2 FYEKMQ (reference sequence). With 3 bases clipped from V and 7 bases from J, the junction kept 9 bases outside the gene matches. CDR3 in DNA: TGTGCCAGCAGCTTCCGTTCGACAGGGGGTTTTGGCTACACCTTC. It translates to CASSFRSTGGFGYTF.

This clonotype was detected many times. The rearrangement links TRBV12-3 or TRBV12-4 to TRBJ1-1; no clear D. This CDR3 is built from 15 residues. Trimming left V 1 base short and J 1 base short, with 10 bases between. CDR3 sequence reads: CASSLGATGNTEAFF. The CDR3 bases are TGTGCCAGCAGTTTAGGAGCAACTGGGAACACTGAAGCTTTCTTT.